The clone carrying this T cell receptor (beta chain) was counted a single time. Authors' methods: Reference gene primer amplification gave nucleated cell count estimates. The repertoire was sequenced with immunoSEQ multiplex PCR; TCRdb's copy has only in-frame clones and lacks some. That table is the source of V, J and clone size, and D and trimming were worked out from the DNA. The sample contains approximately 110,000 clones, approximately 69% of which appear only once. The CDR3 is made up of 14 amino acids. Germline V gene sequence: CDR1 MNHEY, CDR2 SMNVEV (reference sequence). The V and J ends lost 5 bases and 6 bases respectively, with 13 bases between them. The sample is drawn from a study of blood T cell repertoires in COVID-19. Turning to the study itself: Both acute and convalescent COVID-19 samples were obtained from the United States, Italy and Spain. In each case, the material was cDNA or gDNA derived from T cells, B-cell-depleted T cells, or PBMCs.

This receptor was taken from an elderly man with acute or convalescent COVID-19. V is TRBV27 and J is TRBJ2-2; maybe TRBD1 (6 bases). The source material was peripheral blood. This CDR3 is CASSATSGAGELFF. CDR3 DNA sequence: TGTGCCAGCAGTGCCACATCAGGGGCCGGGGAGCTGTTTTTT.